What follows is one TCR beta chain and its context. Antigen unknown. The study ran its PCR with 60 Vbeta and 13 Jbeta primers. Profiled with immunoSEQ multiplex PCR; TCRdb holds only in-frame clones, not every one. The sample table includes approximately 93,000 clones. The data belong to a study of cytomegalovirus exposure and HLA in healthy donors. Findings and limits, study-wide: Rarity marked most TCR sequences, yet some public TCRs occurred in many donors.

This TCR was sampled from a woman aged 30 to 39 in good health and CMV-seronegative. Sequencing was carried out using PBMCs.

The CDR3 loop reads CASPYCYEQYF. For the CDR3, the DNA is TGCGCCAGCCCCTATTGCTACGAGCAGTACTTC. The rearrangement joins TRBV5-1 to TRBJ2-7; no reliable D call. The CDR3 extends over 11 amino acids. V lost 7 bases and J 3 bases, leaving 8 bases between the germline ends. Germline V gene lookup returns CDR1 SGHRS and CDR2 YFSETQ.